Listed here are 4 T cell receptor beta chains from one sample, sequenced in a study of T cells in localized non-small cell lung cancer. Libraries were prepared by immunoSEQ multiplex PCR; TCRdb keeps only in-frame clonotypes and omits some of them. Of over 70,000 clones in the sample, roughly 91% were seen once. The sample here was PBMCs, taken before any cancer treatment. These receptors were collected from a woman between 35 and 70 years old with stage II squamous cell lung carcinoma.

V gene TRBV5-1 combines with J gene TRBJ1-6; D is ambiguous. Looked up from germline, CDR1 is SGHRS and CDR2 is YFSETQ. V was pared by 1 base and J by 6 bases, with 11 bases between. The CDR3 has 15 residues. CDR3 amino acids: CASSLTSGANSPLHF. In DNA form, the CDR3 reads TGCGCCAGCAGCTTGACGTCAGGTGCTAATTCACCCCTCCACTTT.

This clone was observed a single time. The chain is built from TRBV11-3 and TRBJ2-1; 11 bases map to TRBD2. Germline-derived CDR1 and CDR2 are SGHNT and YENEEA. After removal of 6 bases from V and 3 bases from J, the junction contained 4 bases not matched to a gene. This CDR3 has 15 amino acids. CDR3 region: CASSKTSGVYNEQFF. CDR3 bases: TGTGCCAGCAGTAAGACTAGCGGGGTCTACAATGAGCAGTTCTTC. Combining the CDR3 with reference TRBV11-3 and TRBJ2-1 gives the whole variable domain EAGVVQSPRYKIIEKKQPVAFWCNPISGHNTLYWYLQNLGQGPELLIRYENEEAVDDSQLPKDRFSAERLKGVDSTLKIQPAELGDSAVYLCASSKTSGVYNEQFFGPGTRLTVL.

The chain is built from TRBV2 and TRBJ1-6, with D possibly being TRBD1 (5 bases). There are 14 residues in the CDR3. V dropped 6 bases and J dropped 9 bases, with 15 bases sitting between them. CDR1 is SNHLY and CDR2 is FYNNEI in the germline V gene. The CDR3 region has the DNA TGTGCCAGCAGAGTGGAAGGGGTCACTTCACCCCTCCACTTT. It codes for CASRVEGVTSPLHF.

Comments on this clone: The identical CDR3 is also encoded by other nucleotide sequences in the sample. This chain uses TRBV18 with TRBJ1-1; D gene uncertain. CDR1 and CDR2 from the germline V gene are KGHSH and LQKENI. CDR3 length equals 13 residues. Trimming took 3 bases from V and 0 from J, leaving 5 bases between them. CDR3 sequence: CASSPGLNTEAFF. The CDR3 DNA sequence: TGTGCCAGCTCACCGGGATTGAACACTGAAGCTTTCTTT. The full variable domain, completed using reference TRBV18 and TRBJ1-1, is NAGVMQNPRHLVRRRGQEARLRCSPMKGHSHVYWYRQLPEEGLKFMVYLQKENIIDESGMPKERFSAEFPKEGPSILRIQQVVRGDSAAYFCASSPGLNTEAFFGQGTRLTVV.